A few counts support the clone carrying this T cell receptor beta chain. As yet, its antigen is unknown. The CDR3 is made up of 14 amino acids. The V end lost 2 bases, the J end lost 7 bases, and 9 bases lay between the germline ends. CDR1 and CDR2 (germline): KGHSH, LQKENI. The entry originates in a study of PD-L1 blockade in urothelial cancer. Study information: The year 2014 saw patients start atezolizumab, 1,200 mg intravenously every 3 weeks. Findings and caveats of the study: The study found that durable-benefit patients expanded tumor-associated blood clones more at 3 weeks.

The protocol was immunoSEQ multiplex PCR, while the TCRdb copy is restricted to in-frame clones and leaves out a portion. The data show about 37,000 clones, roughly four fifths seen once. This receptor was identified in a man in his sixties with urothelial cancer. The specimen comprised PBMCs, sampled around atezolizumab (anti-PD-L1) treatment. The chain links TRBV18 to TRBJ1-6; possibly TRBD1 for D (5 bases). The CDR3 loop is CASSPSGRNSPLHF. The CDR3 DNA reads TGTGCCAGCTCACCATCAGGGAGGAATTCACCCCTCCACTTT.